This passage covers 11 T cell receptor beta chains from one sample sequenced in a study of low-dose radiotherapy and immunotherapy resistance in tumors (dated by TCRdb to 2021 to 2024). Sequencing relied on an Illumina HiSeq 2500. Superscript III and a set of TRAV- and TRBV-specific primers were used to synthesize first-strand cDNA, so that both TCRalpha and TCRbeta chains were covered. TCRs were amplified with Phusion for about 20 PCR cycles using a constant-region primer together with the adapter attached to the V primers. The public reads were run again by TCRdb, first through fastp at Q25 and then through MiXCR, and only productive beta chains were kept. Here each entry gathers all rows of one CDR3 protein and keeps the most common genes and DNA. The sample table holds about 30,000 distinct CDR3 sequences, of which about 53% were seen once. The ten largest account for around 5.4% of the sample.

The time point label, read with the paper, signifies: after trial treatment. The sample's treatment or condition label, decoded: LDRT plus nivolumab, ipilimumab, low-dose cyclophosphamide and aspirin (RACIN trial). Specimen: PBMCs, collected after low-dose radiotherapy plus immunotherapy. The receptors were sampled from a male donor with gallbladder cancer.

The CDR3, as DNA: TGTGCCAGCAGTTTGGGGGGCGTACCTGACTATGGCTACACCTTC. This translates into CASSLGGVPDYGYTF. This sequence joins TRBV12-3 or TRBV12-4 and TRBJ1-2; a weak D match, TRBD1 (6 bases). There are 15 residues in the CDR3. V shed 3 bases and J shed 3 bases, with 14 bases lying between them.

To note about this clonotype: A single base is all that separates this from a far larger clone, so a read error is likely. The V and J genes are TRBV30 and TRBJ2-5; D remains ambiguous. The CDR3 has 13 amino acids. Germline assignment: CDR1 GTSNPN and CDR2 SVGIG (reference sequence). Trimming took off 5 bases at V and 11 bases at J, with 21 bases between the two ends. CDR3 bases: TGTGCCTGGCGTCGGATGACTGTGAATGAGCAGTACTTC. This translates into CAWRRMTVNEQYF.

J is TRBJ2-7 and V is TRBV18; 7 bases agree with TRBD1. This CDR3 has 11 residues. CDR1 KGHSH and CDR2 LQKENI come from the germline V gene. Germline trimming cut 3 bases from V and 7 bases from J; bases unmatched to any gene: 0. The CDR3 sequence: CASSPDREQYF. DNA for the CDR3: TGTGCCAGCTCACCGGACAGGGAGCAGTACTTC.

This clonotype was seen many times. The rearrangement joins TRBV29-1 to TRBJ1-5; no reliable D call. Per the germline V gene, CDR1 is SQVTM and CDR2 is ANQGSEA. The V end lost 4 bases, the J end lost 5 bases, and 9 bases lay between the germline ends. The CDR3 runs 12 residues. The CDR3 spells CSVVSGDQPQHF. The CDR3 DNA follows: TGCAGCGTTGTGTCTGGGGATCAGCCCCAGCATTTT.

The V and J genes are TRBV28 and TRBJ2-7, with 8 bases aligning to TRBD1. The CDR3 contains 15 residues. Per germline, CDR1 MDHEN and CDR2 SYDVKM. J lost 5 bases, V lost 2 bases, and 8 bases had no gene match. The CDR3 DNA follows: TGTGCCAGCAGTTTACCTCGGACAGGGTTGGACGAGCAGTACTTC. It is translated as CASSLPRTGLDEQYF. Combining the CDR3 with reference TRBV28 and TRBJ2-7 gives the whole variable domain DVKVTQSSRYLVKRTGEKVFLECVQDMDHENMFWYRQDPGLGLRLIYFSYDVKMKEKGDIPEGYSVSREKKERFSLILESASTNQTSMYLCASSLPRTGLDEQYFGPGTRLTVT.

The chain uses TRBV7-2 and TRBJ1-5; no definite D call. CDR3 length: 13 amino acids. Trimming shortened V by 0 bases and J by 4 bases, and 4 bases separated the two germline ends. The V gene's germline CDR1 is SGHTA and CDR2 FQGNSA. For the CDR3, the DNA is TGTGCCAGCAGCTTAGCGGAAAATCAGCCCCAGCATTTT. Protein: CASSLAENQPQHF.

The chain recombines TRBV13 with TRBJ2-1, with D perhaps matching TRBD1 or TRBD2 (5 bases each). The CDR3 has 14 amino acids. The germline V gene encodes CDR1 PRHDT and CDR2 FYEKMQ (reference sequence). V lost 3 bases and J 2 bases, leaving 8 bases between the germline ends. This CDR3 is CASSFEGTYNEQFF. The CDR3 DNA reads TGTGCCAGCAGCTTCGAGGGGACCTACAATGAGCAGTTCTTC.

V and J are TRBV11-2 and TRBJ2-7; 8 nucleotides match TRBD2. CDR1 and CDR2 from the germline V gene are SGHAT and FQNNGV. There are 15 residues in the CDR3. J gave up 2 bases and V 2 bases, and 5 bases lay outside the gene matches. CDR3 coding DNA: TGTGCCAGCAGCTTAATGGGGCGGGAGGCCTACGAGCAGTACTTC. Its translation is CASSLMGREAYEQYF.

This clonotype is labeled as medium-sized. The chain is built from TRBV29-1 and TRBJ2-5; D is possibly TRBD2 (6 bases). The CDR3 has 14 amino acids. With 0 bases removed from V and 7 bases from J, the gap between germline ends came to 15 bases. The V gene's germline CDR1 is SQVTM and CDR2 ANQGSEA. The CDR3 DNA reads TGCAGCGTTGAAGATTATAGCGGTAGAGTGACCCAGTACTTC. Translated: CSVEDYSGRVTQYF.

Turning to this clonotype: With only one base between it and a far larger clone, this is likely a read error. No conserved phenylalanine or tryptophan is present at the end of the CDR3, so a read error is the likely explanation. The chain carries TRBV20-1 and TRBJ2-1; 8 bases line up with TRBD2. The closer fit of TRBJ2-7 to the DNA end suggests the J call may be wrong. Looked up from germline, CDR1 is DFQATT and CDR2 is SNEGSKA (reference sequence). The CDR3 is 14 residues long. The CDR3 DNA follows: TGCAGTGCCACCATAGCGGGACCAGCCTACGAGCAGTACTCC. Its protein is CSATIAGPAYEQYS.

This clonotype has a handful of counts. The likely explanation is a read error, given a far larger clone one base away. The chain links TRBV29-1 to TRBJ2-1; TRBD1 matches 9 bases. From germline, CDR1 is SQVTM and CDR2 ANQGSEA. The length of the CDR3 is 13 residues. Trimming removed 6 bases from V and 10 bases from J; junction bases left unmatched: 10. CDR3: CSVLGTGWHEQFF. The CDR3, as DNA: TGCAGCGTCCTTGGGACAGGGTGGCACGAGCAGTTCTTC.